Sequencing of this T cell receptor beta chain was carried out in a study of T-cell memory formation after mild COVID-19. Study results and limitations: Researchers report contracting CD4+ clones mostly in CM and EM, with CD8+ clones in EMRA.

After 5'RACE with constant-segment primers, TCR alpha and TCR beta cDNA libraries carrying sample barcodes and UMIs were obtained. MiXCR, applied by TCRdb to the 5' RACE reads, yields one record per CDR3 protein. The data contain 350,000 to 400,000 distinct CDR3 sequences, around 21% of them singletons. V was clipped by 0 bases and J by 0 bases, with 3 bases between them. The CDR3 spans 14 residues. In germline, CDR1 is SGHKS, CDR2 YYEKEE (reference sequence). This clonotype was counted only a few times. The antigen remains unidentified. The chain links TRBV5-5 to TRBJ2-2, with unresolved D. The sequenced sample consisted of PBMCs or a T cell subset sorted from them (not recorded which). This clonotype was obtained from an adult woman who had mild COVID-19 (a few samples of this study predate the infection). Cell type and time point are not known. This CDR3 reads CASSLVPNTGELFF. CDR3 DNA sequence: TGTGCCAGCAGCTTGGTTCCGAACACCGGGGAGCTGTTTTTT. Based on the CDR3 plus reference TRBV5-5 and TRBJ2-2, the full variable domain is DAGVTQSPTHLIKTRGQQVTLRCSPISGHKSVSWYQQVLGQGPQFIFQYYEKEERGRGNFPDRFSARQFPNYSSELNVNALLLGDSALYLCASSLVPNTGELFFGEGSRLTVL.